This T cell receptor beta chain emerged from a study of T cell responses to AZD1222 COVID-19 vaccine. Findings of the study overall: Reportedly, nearly half of unique spike TCRs recognized epitopes outside B.1.351/B.1.1.7 mutations. The breadth and depth of Spike-specific TCRs increased once two AZD1222 doses had been given. Of the AZD1222 recipients, only 6 or 7 were seropositive at baseline.

Note on this clone: Antigen unknown.

The protocol was immunoSEQ multiplex PCR, while the TCRdb copy is restricted to in-frame clones and leaves out a portion. Of about 86,000 clones listed, approximately 86% are singletons. The CDR3 spans 18 residues. With 0 bases clipped from V and 4 bases from J, the junction kept 10 bases outside the gene matches. Germline CDR1 LGHDT, CDR2 YNNKEL (reference sequence). This sample comprised peripheral blood, obtained on day 0 of MenACWY control vaccination. This receptor was taken from an adult in good health. This chain links TRBV3-1 (or the pseudogene TRBV3-2) with TRBJ2-5; 11 positions match TRBD2. CDR3 DNA: TGTGCCAGCAGCCAAGAGCTGAAACTAGCGGGGGCCCCAGAGACCCAGTACTTC. Its protein product is CASSQELKLAGAPETQYF.